This record looks at one T cell receptor (beta chain) sequence and its context. Using immunoSEQ multiplex PCR, the repertoire was profiled, and TCRdb retains in-frame clones only, with some absent. The repertoire includes 150,000 to 200,000 clones, approximately 96% of them detected once, and about 8.5% sits in the top ten. The germline gives CDR1 MNHNY, CDR2 SVGAGI (reference sequence). This CDR3 spans 12 amino acids. Trimming cost V 7 bases and J 6 bases, with 12 bases left between them. The data were obtained in a study of control samples from healthy donors and cancer patients. V and J are TRBV6-6 and TRBJ1-1; a weak D match, TRBD1 (6 bases). What was sequenced was blood. The origin of this receptor is a woman between 40 and 50 years old in good health. The CDR3: CASNRQDAEAFF. The CDR3 coding sequence is TGTGCCAGCAATCGACAGGACGCTGAAGCTTTCTTT.